This T cell receptor (beta chain) was sequenced during a study of blood T cell repertoires in COVID-19. Sequenced by immunoSEQ multiplex PCR; TCRdb stores in-frame clones only, minus some. In the table there are roughly 63,000 clones, around nine tenths of which are singletons. The CDR3 covers 16 residues. This chain joins TRBV21-1 and TRBJ2-7; whether TRBD2, the table's D call, matches the DNA was not checked. TRBV21-1 is labeled a pseudogene. Sequenced material: peripheral blood. The TCR comes from a woman aged 50 to 65 with active or convalescent COVID-19. The CDR3: CASSKMGLLSSYEQYF. CDR3 DNA sequence: TGTGCCAGCAGCAAGATGGGACTTTTGAGTTCCTACGAGCAGTACTTC.